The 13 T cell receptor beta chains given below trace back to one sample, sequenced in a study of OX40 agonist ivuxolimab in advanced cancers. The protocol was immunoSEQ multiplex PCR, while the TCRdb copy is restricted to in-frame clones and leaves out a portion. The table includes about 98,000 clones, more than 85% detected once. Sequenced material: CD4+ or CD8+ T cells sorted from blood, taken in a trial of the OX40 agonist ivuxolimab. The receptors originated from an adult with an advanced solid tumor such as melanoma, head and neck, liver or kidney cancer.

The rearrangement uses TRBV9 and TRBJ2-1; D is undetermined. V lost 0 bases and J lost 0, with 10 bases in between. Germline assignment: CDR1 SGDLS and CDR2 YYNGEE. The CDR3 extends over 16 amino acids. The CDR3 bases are TGTGCCAGCAGCGTAGGAGCCCAGAGCTCCTACAATGAGCAGTTCTTC. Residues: CASSVGAQSSYNEQFF. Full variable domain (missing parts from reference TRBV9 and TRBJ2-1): DSGVTQTPKHLITATGQRVTLRCSPRSGDLSVYWYQQSLDQGLQFLIQYYNGEERAKGNILERFSAQQFPDLHSELNLSSLELGDSALYFCASSVGAQSSYNEQFFGPGTRLTVL.

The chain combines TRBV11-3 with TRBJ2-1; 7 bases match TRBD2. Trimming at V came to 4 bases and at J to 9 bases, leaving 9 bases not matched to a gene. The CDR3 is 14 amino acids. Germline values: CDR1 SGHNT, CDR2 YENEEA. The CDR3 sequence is CASSSVLAKGEQFF. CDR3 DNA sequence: TGTGCCAGCAGCTCCGTACTAGCGAAGGGTGAGCAGTTCTTC.

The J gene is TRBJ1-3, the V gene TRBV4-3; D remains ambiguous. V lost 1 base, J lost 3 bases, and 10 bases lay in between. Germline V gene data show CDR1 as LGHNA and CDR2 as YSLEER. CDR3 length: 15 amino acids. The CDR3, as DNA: TGCGCCAGCAGCCAAGGACGGCATAATGGAAACACCATATATTTT. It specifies CASSQGRHNGNTIYF.

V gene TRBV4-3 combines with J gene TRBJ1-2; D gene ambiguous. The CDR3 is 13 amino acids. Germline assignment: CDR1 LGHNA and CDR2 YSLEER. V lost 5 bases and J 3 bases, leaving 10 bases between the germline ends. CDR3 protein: CASSSRQDYGYTF. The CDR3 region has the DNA TGCGCCAGCAGCTCCCGTCAGGACTATGGCTACACCTTC.

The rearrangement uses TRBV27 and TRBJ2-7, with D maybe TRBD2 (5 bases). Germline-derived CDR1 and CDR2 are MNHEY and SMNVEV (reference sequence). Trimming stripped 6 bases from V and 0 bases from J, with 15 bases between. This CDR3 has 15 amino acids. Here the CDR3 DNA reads TGTGCCAGCAGCTCCGCCGGGATCTCCTCCTACGAGCAGTACTTC. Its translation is CASSSAGISSYEQYF.

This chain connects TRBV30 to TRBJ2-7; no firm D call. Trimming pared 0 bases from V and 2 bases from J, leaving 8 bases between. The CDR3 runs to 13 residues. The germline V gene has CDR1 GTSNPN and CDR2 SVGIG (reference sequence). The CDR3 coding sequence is TGTGCCTGGAGTGTGGACGGTACCTACGAGCAGTACTTC. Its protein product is CAWSVDGTYEQYF.

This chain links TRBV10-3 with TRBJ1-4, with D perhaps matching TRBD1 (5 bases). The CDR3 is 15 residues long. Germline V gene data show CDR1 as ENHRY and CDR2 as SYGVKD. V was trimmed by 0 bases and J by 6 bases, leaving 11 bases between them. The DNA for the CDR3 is TGTGCCATCAGTGAGTCGGGCGGAGGGGATGAAAAACTGTTTTTT. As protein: CAISESGGGDEKLFF.

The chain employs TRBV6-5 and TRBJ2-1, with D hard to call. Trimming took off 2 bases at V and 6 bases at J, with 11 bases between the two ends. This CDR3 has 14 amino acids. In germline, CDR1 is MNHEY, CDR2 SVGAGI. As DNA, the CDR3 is TGTGCCAGCAGTTACCCGACTCGGACCAATGAGCAGTTCTTC. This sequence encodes CASSYPTRTNEQFF.

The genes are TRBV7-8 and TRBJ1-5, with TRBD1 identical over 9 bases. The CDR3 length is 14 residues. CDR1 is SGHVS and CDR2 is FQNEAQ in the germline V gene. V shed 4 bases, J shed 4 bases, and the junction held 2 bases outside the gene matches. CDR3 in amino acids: CASSSGQGNQPQHF. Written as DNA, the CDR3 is TGTGCCAGCAGCTCGGGACAGGGAAATCAGCCCCAGCATTTT.

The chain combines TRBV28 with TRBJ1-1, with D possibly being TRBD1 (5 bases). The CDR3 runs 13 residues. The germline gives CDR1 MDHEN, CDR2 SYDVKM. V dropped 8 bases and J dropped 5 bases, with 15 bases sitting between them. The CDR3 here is CASSPGTVTEAFF. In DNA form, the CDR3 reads TGTGCCAGCTCTCCGGGGACGGTTACTGAAGCTTTCTTT.

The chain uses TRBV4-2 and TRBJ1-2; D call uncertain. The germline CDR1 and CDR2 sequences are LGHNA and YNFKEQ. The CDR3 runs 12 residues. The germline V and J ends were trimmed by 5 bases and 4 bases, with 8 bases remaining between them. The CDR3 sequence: CASSGQSYGYTF. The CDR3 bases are TGTGCCAGCAGCGGCCAGTCCTATGGCTACACCTTC.

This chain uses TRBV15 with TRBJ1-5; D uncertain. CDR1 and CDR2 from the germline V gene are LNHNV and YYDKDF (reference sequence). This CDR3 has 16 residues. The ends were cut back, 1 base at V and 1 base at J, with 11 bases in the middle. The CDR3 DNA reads TGTGCCACCAGCAGAGCCAGAGGACTCAGCAATCAGCCCCAGCATTTT. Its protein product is CATSRARGLSNQPQHF.

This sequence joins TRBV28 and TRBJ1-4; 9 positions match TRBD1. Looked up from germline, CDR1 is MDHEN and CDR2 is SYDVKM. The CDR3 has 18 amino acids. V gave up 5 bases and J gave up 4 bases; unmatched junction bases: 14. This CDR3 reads CASSPIVGTGSLNEKLFF. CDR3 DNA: TGTGCCAGCAGTCCTATAGTGGGGACAGGGTCACTTAATGAAAAACTGTTTTTT.